This is a list of T cell receptor beta chains from one sample in a study of blood T cell repertoires in COVID-19. Generated by immunoSEQ multiplex PCR, the TCRdb table keeps only in-frame clones and is missing some. This table holds about 380,000 clones, around 89% found once. Material: PBMCs or T cells enriched from blood (not recorded which). Receptors were obtained from a woman aged 18-29 years who had recovered from COVID-19. Both conserved end residues are part of each CDR3. The order of the fields is clone size, D gene, V gene, J gene, CDR3 protein, CDR3 DNA. D genes are given only for firm matches. The size entry is marked missing in some rows and otherwise reads once, few, many or a size class.

clone_size: .
d_call: .
v_call: TRBV11-2
j_call: TRBJ1-2
cdr3_aa: CASSLDGLEYGYTF
cdr3_nt: TGTGCCAGCAGCTTAGACGGCCTGGAGTATGGCTACACCTTC

clone_size: .
d_call: TRBD1
v_call: TRBV30
j_call: TRBJ1-2
cdr3_aa: CAWIRQGFYGYTF
cdr3_nt: TGTGCCTGGATTCGACAGGGATTTTATGGCTACACCTTC

clone_size: .
d_call: TRBD1
v_call: TRBV14
j_call: TRBJ2-7
cdr3_aa: CASSPTGGYEQYF
cdr3_nt: TGTGCCAGCAGCCCGACAGGGGGGTACGAGCAGTACTTC

clone_size: .
d_call: TRBD1
v_call: TRBV4-1
j_call: TRBJ2-7
cdr3_aa: CASSQVGQGPYEQYF
cdr3_nt: TGCGCCAGCAGCCAAGTCGGACAGGGCCCCTACGAGCAGTACTTC

clone_size: few
d_call: TRBD1
v_call: TRBV3-1/TRBV3-2
j_call: TRBJ2-7
cdr3_aa: CASSRTGEAEQYF
cdr3_nt: TGTGCCAGCAGCCGGACAGGGGAGGCCGAGCAGTACTTC

clone_size: .
d_call: TRBD1
v_call: TRBV6-1
j_call: TRBJ2-1
cdr3_aa: CASSEFRGLRNEQFF
cdr3_nt: TGTGCCAGCAGTGAATTTAGGGGGCTAAGGAATGAGCAGTTCTTC

clone_size: .
d_call: .
v_call: TRBV11-2
j_call: TRBJ1-6
cdr3_aa: CASSPPGVGSYNSPLHF
cdr3_nt: TGTGCCAGCAGCCCCCCGGGGGTTGGATCCTATAATTCACCCCTCCACTTT

clone_size: .
d_call: .
v_call: TRBV19
j_call: TRBJ1-1
cdr3_aa: CASSNLLGAEAFF
cdr3_nt: TGTGCCAGTAGTAACCTCCTCGGGGCTGAAGCTTTCTTT

clone_size: .
d_call: TRBD1
v_call: TRBV7-9
j_call: TRBJ2-7
cdr3_aa: CASSGRSGQGIYEQYF
cdr3_nt: TGTGCCAGCAGCGGACGTTCGGGACAGGGCATATACGAGCAGTACTTC

clone_size: .
d_call: .
v_call: TRBV27
j_call: TRBJ1-4
cdr3_aa: CASRNPGEKLFF
cdr3_nt: TGTGCCAGCAGGAATCCCGGGGAAAAACTGTTTTTT

clone_size: .
d_call: .
v_call: TRBV12-3/TRBV12-4
j_call: TRBJ2-1
cdr3_aa: CASSVRTSVFF
cdr3_nt: TGTGCCAGCAGTGTACGGACATCGGTTTTCTTC

clone_size: .
d_call: TRBD1
v_call: TRBV18
j_call: TRBJ1-1
cdr3_aa: CASSRQGYNTEAFF
cdr3_nt: TGTGCCAGCTCTCGACAGGGATATAACACTGAAGCTTTCTTT

clone_size: .
d_call: TRBD1
v_call: TRBV7-9
j_call: TRBJ1-1
cdr3_aa: CASSSTGMGYTEAFF
cdr3_nt: TGTGCCAGCAGCTCGACAGGGATGGGTTACACTGAAGCTTTCTTT

clone_size: .
d_call: TRBD1
v_call: TRBV27
j_call: TRBJ1-2
cdr3_aa: CASRTGTSYGYTF
cdr3_nt: TGTGCCAGTAGGACAGGGACCAGCTATGGCTACACCTTC

clone_size: .
d_call: .
v_call: TRBV21-1
j_call: TRBJ1-3
cdr3_aa: CASSKRMDRSSGNTIYF
cdr3_nt: TGTGCCAGCAGCAAAAGAATGGACAGAAGCTCTGGAAACACCATATATTTT

clone_size: .
d_call: .
v_call: TRBV10-3
j_call: TRBJ2-7
cdr3_aa: CAISDDLAGNYEQYF
cdr3_nt: TGTGCCATCAGTGATGATCTAGCTGGAAACTACGAGCAGTACTTC

clone_size: few
d_call: .
v_call: TRBV27
j_call: TRBJ2-4
cdr3_aa: CASSLGAALGDIQYF
cdr3_nt: TGTGCCAGCAGTTTAGGGGCCGCTCTAGGTGACATTCAGTACTTC

clone_size: .
d_call: TRBD1
v_call: TRBV5-8
j_call: TRBJ1-1
cdr3_aa: CASSPRQGGSAFF
cdr3_nt: TGTGCCAGCAGCCCTAGACAGGGGGGAAGTGCTTTCTTT

clone_size: .
d_call: .
v_call: TRBV7-8
j_call: TRBJ1-1
cdr3_aa: CASSLGLRQVSPNTEAFF
cdr3_nt: TGTGCCAGCAGCTTAGGCCTCCGCCAGGTGAGCCCGAACACTGAAGCTTTCTTT

clone_size: .
d_call: .
v_call: TRBV4-1
j_call: TRBJ1-2
cdr3_aa: CASSQTGQTDYGYTF
cdr3_nt: TGCGCCAGCAGCCAGACTGGACAGACAGACTATGGCTACACCTTC

clone_size: .
d_call: TRBD1
v_call: TRBV29-1
j_call: TRBJ2-7
cdr3_aa: CSVYDPGQSSYEQYF
cdr3_nt: TGCAGCGTTTATGATCCGGGACAGAGCTCCTACGAGCAGTACTTC

clone_size: .
d_call: .
v_call: TRBV6-5
j_call: TRBJ1-2
cdr3_aa: CASSPILNYGYTF
cdr3_nt: TGTGCCAGCAGTCCCATACTTAACTATGGCTACACCTTC

clone_size: few
d_call: .
v_call: TRBV7-3
j_call: TRBJ2-1
cdr3_aa: CASSLYDNEQFF
cdr3_nt: TGTGCCAGCAGCTTATATGACAATGAGCAGTTCTTC